What follows are 9 T cell receptor beta chains derived from one specimen sequenced in a study of T-cell memory formation after mild COVID-19. Each CDR3 protein is one row after TCRdb ran MiXCR on the 5' RACE reads. The table shows 400,000 to 500,000 distinct CDR3 sequences, with approximately 18% occurring only once. Sequencing used PBMCs or a T cell subset sorted from them (not recorded which). Receptor source: a man between 18 and 29 years old who had mild COVID-19 (a few samples of this study predate the infection). Cell type and time point are not known.

The V and J genes are TRBV11-1 and TRBJ2-1; D is ambiguous. Between the trimmed V and J ends, which lost 3 bases and 3 bases, there was a span of 9 bases. The CDR3 is 14 amino acids. Per germline, CDR1 SGHAT and CDR2 FQDESV (reference sequence). CDR3 DNA: TGTGCCAGCAGCTTGGCGGTCAACTACAATGAGCAGTTCTTC. It translates to CASSLAVNYNEQFF.

This clonotype was counted ten times or more. Sequence at one end of the junction differs from germline and may be a read error. The CDR3 DNA reads TGCAGTGCTCACCCTACACAGGGAGGGGGGGCTTTC. Protein: CSAHPTQGGGAF. The gene calls are TRBV20-1 and TRBJ2-7; D perhaps matches TRBD2 (7 bases). Germline assignment: CDR1 DFQATT and CDR2 SNEGSKA (reference sequence). The CDR3 has 12 amino acids.

The table lists this clonotype with a few counts. The V and J genes are TRBV7-9 and TRBJ2-5, with 10 bases identical to TRBD2. V shed 4 bases and J 4 bases; nucleotides not matched to a gene: 9. The CDR3 covers 16 residues. In germline, CDR1 is SEHNR, CDR2 FQNEAQ (reference sequence). The CDR3 sequence: CASSSSGGATRETQYF. The CDR3 coding sequence is TGTGCCAGCAGCTCCAGCGGGGGGGCAACCCGAGAGACCCAGTACTTC.

The chain uses TRBV5-1 and TRBJ2-7, with TRBD2 identical over 10 bases. The CDR3 runs 14 residues. Germline V CDR1 and CDR2: SGHRS, YFSETQ. The trim removed 6 bases at V and 0 bases at J, leaving 3 bases unmatched. The CDR3 here is CASTLAGDSYEQYF. The CDR3 nucleotides are TGCGCCAGCACCCTAGCGGGAGACTCCTACGAGCAGTACTTC.

V gene TRBV6-6 combines with J gene TRBJ1-1, with a weak D call TRBD1 (5 bases). Germline V gene data show CDR1 as MNHNY and CDR2 as SVGAGI (reference sequence). Trimming removed 2 bases from V and 0 bases from J, with 16 bases in between. The CDR3 consists of 17 residues. The chain's CDR3 is CASSYGASYAMNTEAFF. The CDR3 DNA sequence: TGTGCCAGCAGTTACGGGGCTAGCTATGCCATGAACACTGAAGCTTTCTTT.

In its sample, this clonotype was seen a few times. V and J are TRBV11-3 and TRBJ2-7, with D perhaps matching TRBD2 (6 bases). V lost 5 bases and J 8 bases, leaving 31 bases between the germline ends. Germline CDR1 is SGHNT and CDR2 is YENEEA. The CDR3 totals 18 residues. CDR3 bases: TGTGCCAGCAGCCAACGGGACTCCAGGTTACCCGCTACCAGCCAGCAGTACGTC. Translating gives CASSQRDSRLPATSQQYV.

This chain joins TRBV20-1 and TRBJ2-7, with 7 bases matching TRBD2. Germline V gene sequence: CDR1 DFQATT, CDR2 SNEGSKA (reference sequence). V was clipped by 5 bases and J by 6 bases; unmatched bases: 13. The CDR3 consists of 14 residues. The CDR3 here is CSAHRGGGFGEQYF. The CDR3 bases are TGCAGTGCTCACCGTGGGGGGGGGTTCGGCGAGCAGTACTTC.

CDR3: CATSRVRQDEQFF. DNA for the CDR3: TGTGCCACCAGCAGAGTAAGGCAGGATGAGCAGTTCTTC. The V call is TRBV15, the J call TRBJ2-1; unclear D gene. The CDR3 spans 13 residues. Looked up from germline, CDR1 is LNHNV and CDR2 is YYDKDF (reference sequence). V shed 1 base and J shed 8 bases, with 9 bases lying between them. Complete variable domain (other parts from reference TRBV15 and TRBJ2-1): DAMVIQNPRYQVTQFGKPVTLSCSQTLNHNVMYWYQQKSSQAPKLLFHYYDKDFNNEADTPDNFQSRRPNTSFCFLDIRSPGLGDTAMYLCATSRVRQDEQFFGPGTRLTVL.

This clonotype has ten or more counts. The DNA of the CDR3 is TGTGCCAGCAGTCTTCATTTGTACCAAGAGACCCAGTACTTC. Protein: CASSLHLYQETQYF. The chain couples TRBV12-3 or TRBV12-4 to TRBJ2-5; the D is unclear. There are 14 residues in the CDR3. V lost 5 bases, J lost 0 bases, and 10 bases lay in between.